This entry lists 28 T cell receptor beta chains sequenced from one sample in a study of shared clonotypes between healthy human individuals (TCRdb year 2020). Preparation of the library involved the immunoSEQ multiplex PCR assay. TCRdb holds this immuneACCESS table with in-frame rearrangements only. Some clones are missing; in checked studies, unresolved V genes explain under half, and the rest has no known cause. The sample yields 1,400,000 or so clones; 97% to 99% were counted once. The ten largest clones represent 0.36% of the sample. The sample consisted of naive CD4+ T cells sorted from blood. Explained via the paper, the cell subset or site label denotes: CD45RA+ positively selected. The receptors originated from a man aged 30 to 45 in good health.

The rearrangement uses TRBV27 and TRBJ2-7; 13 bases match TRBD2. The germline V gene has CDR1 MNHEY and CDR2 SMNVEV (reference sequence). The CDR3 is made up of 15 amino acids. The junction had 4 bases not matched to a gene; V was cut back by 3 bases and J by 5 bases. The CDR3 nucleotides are TGTGCCAGCAGTTTGGGAGGACTAGCGGGAGACGAGCAGTACTTC. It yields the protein CASSLGGLAGDEQYF.

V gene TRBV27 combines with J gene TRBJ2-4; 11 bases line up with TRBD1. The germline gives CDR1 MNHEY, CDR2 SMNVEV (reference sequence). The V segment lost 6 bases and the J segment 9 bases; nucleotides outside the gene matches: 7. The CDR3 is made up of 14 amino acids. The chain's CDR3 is CASRRTGGAGIQYF. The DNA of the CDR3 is TGTGCCAGCAGGAGGACAGGGGGCGCGGGCATTCAGTACTTC.

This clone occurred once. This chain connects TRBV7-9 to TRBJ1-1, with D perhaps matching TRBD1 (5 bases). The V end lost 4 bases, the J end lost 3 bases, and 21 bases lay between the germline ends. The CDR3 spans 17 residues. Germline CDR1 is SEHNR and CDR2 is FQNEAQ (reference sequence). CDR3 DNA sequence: TGTGCCAGCAGCTCCCGGGACCTACTCTGGGGGTACACTGAAGCTTTCTTT. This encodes CASSSRDLLWGYTEAFF. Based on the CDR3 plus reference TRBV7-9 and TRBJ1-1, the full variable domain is DTGVSQNPRHKITKRGQNVTFRCDPISEHNRLYWYRQTLGQGPEFLTYFQNEAQLEKSRLLSDRFSAERPKGSFSTLEIQRTEQGDSAMYLCASSSRDLLWGYTEAFFGQGTRLTVV.

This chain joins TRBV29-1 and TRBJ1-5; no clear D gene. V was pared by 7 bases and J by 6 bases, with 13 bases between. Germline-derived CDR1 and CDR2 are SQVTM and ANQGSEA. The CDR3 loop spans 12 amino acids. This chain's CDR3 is CSAGWAGQPQHF. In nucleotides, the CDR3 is TGCAGCGCTGGATGGGCAGGTCAGCCCCAGCATTTT.

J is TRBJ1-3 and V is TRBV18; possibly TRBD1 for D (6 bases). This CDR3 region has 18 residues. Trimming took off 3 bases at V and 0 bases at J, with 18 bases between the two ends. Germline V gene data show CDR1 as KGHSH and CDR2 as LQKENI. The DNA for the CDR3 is TGTGCCAGCTCACCTTTAGCCCCGACAGGCTTCTCTGGAAACACCATATATTTT. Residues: CASSPLAPTGFSGNTIYF.

In DNA form, the CDR3 reads TGTGCCAGCAGTGCTGACAGGACAACTAACTATGGCTACACCTTC. Protein: CASSADRTTNYGYTF. This chain connects TRBV6-5 to TRBJ1-2, with TRBD1 as a possible D gene (6 bases). Between the trimmed V and J ends, which lost 5 bases and 0 bases, there was a span of 13 bases. Germline V gene data show CDR1 as MNHEY and CDR2 as SVGAGI. The CDR3 covers 15 residues.

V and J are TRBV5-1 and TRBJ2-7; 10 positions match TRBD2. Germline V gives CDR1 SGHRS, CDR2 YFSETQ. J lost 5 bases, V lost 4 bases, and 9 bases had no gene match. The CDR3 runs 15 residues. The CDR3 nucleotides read TGCGCCAGCAGCCTCCCAGTCCTAGCGGGAGACGAGCAGTACTTC. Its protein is CASSLPVLAGDEQYF.

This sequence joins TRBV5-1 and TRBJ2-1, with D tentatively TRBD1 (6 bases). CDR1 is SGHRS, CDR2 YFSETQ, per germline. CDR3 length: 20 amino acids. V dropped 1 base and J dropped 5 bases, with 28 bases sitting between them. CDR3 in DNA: TGCGCCAGCAGCTTGAAGTGGGTGAATCGGGCCTACCAGGGGCACAATGAGCAGTTCTTC. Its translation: CASSLKWVNRAYQGHNEQFF.

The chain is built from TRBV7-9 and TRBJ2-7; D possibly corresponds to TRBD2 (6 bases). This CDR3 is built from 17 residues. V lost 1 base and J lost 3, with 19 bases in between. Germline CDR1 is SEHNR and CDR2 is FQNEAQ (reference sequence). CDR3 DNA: TGTGCCAGCAGCTTAGGGGGCGGGACGAAGGTGAACTACGAGCAGTACTTC. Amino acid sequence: CASSLGGGTKVNYEQYF.

As DNA, the CDR3 is TGTGCCAGCAGCTTAGGGTTTGGAGTTCAGGGCAACGAGCAGTACTTC. It specifies CASSLGFGVQGNEQYF. The genes are TRBV7-2 and TRBJ2-7; possible D gene TRBD1, 5 bases. The CDR3 is 16 amino acids. V was trimmed by 1 base and J by 5 bases, leaving 18 bases between them. Germline values: CDR1 SGHTA, CDR2 FQGNSA.

Written as DNA, the CDR3 is TGCAGCGTTCACGAGGCACAAGAGACCCAGTACTTC. Amino acid sequence: CSVHEAQETQYF. V usage is TRBV29-1 and J usage is TRBJ2-5; no clear D. Germline V gene lookup returns CDR1 SQVTM and CDR2 ANQGSEA. The length of the CDR3 is 12 residues. V was pared by 5 bases and J by 2 bases, with 9 bases between.

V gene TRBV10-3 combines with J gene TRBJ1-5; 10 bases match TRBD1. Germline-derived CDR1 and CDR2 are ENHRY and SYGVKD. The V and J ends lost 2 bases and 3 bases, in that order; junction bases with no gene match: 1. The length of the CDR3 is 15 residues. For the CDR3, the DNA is TGTGCCATCAGTGAGGGGACAGGGGACAATCAGCCCCAGCATTTT. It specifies CAISEGTGDNQPQHF.

The CDR3 region is CASGLVGGTSTTPYNEQFF. CDR3 nucleotide sequence: TGTGCTAGTGGTTTGGTGGGGGGGACTAGTACCACCCCCTACAATGAGCAGTTCTTC. The chain has TRBV12-5 and TRBJ2-1; 8 nucleotides line up with TRBD2. Losses at the gene ends were 0 bases for V and 2 bases for J; bases not matched to a gene: 12. The germline V gene encodes CDR1 LGHNT and CDR2 FRNRAP. This CDR3 is 19 amino acids long.

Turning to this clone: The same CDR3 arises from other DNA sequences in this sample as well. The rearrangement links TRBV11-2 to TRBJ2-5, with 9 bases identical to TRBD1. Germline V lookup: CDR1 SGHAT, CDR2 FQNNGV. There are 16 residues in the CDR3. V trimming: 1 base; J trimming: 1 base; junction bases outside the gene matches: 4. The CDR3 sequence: CASSLGPGQGQETQYF. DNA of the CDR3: TGTGCCAGCAGCTTAGGGCCGGGACAGGGCCAAGAGACCCAGTACTTC.

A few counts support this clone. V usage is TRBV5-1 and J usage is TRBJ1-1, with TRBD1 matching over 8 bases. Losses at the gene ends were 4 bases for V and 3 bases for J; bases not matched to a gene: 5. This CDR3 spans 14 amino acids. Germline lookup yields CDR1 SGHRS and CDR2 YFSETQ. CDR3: CASSPEDRDTEAFF. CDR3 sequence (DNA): TGCGCCAGCAGCCCCGAGGACAGGGACACTGAAGCTTTCTTT. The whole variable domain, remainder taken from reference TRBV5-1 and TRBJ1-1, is KAGVTQTPRYLIKTRGQQVTLSCSPISGHRSVSWYQQTPGQGLQFLFEYFSETQRNKGNFPGRFSGRQFSNSRSEMNVSTLELGDSALYLCASSPEDRDTEAFFGQGTRLTVV.

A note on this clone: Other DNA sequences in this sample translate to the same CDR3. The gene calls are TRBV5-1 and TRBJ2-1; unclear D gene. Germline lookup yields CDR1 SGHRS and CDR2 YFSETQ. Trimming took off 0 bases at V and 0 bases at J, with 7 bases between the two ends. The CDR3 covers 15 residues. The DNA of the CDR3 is TGCGCCAGCAGCTTGGTGGCGGCCTCCTACAATGAGCAGTTCTTC. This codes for CASSLVAASYNEQFF.

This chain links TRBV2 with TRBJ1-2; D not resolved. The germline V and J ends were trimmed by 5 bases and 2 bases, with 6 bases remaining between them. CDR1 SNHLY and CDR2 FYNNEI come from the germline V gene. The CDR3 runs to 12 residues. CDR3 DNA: TGTGCCAGCAGTATGGGGAACTATGGCTACACCTTC. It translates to CASSMGNYGYTF. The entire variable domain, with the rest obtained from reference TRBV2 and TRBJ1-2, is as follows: EPEVTQTPSHQVTQMGQEVILRCVPISNHLYFYWYRQILGQKVEFLVSFYNNEISEKSEIFDDQFSVERPDGSNFTLKIRSTKLEDSAMYFCASSMGNYGYTFGSGTRLTVV.

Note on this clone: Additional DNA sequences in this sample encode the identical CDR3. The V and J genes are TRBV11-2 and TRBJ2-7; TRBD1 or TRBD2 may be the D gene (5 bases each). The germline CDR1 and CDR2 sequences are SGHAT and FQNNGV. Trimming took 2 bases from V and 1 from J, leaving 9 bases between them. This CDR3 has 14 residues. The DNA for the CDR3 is TGTGCCAGCAGCTTATCGGGACGGTCCTACGAGCAGTACTTC. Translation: CASSLSGRSYEQYF.

In DNA form, the CDR3 reads TGTGCCAGCAGCTTGGCCCGGACAGGGCAAGCCTACAATGAGCAGTTCTTC. Amino acids: CASSLARTGQAYNEQFF. This chain connects TRBV5-8 to TRBJ2-1, with 8 bases fitting TRBD1. CDR3 size: 17 residues. With V trimmed by 0 bases and J by 2 bases, 7 bases remained unmatched. Germline loops: CDR1 SGHTS, CDR2 YDEGEE.

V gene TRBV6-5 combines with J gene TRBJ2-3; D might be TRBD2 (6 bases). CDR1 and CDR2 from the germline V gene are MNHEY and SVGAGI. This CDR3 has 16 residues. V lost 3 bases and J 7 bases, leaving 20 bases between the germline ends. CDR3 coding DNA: TGTGCCAGCAGTTATTCCACCGGGACTGGGGCACATACGCAGTATTTT. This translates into CASSYSTGTGAHTQYF.

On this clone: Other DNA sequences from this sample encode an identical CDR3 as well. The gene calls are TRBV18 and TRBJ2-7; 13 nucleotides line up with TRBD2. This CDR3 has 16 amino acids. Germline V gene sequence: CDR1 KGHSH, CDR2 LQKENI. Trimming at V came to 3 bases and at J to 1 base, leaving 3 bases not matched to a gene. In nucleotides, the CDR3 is TGTGCCAGCTCACCCGGACTAGCGGGAGTGTCCTACGAGCAGTACTTC. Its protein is CASSPGLAGVSYEQYF.

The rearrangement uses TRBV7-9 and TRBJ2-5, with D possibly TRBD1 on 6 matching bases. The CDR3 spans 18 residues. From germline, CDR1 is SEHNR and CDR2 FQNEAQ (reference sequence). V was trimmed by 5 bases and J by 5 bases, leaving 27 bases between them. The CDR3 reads CASSPRTRDTKTGETQYF. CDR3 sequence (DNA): TGTGCCAGCAGCCCTCGTACGAGGGACACCAAGACGGGGGAGACCCAGTACTTC.

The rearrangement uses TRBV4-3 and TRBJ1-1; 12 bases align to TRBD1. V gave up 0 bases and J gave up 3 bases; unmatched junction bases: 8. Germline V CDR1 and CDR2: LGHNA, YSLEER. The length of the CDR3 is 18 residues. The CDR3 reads CASSQETGTGGLYTEAFF. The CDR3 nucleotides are TGCGCCAGCAGCCAAGAAACCGGGACAGGGGGCTTATACACTGAAGCTTTCTTT.

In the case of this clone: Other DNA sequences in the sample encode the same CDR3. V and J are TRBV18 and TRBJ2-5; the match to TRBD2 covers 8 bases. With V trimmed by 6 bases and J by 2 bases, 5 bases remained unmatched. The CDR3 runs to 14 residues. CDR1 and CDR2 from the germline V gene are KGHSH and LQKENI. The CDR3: CASSPTSGQETQYF. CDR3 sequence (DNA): TGTGCCAGCTCCCCTACTAGCGGACAAGAGACCCAGTACTTC.

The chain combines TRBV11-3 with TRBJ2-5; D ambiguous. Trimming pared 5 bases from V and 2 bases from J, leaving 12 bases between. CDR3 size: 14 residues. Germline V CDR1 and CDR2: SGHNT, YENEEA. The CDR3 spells CASSPGPPQETQYF. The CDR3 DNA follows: TGTGCCAGCAGCCCAGGACCGCCGCAAGAGACCCAGTACTTC.

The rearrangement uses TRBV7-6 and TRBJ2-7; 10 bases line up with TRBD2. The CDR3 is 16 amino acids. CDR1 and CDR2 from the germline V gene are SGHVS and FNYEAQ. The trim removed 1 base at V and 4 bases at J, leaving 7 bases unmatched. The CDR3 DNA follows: TGTGCCAGCAGCTTAGATGCTAGCGGGGGTCTATACGAGCAGTACTTC. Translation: CASSLDASGGLYEQYF.

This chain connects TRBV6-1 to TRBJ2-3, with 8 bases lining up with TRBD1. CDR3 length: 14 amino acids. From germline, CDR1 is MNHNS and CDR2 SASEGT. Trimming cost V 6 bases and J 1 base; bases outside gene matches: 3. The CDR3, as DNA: TGTGCCAGCAGGACAGGGGTCCGCACAGATACGCAGTATTTT. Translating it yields CASRTGVRTDTQYF.

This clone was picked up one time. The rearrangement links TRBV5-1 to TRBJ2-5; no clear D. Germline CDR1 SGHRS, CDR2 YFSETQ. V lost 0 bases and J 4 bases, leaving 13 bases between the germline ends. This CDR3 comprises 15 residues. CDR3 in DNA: TGCGCCAGCAGCTTGGACTCTGGGCTTAGAGAGACCCAGTACTTC. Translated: CASSLDSGLRETQYF.